The 11 T cell receptor beta chains below come from one sample, sequenced in a study of beta chain features in type 1 diabetes. General study points: Researchers report that Type 1 diabetes patients had moderately but significantly shorter TCRB CDR3s across all four CD4+ subsets.

These receptors lack a known antigen. Every bit of the isolated RNA underwent reverse transcription, so sequencing read expressed TCRB transcripts. Sequenced by immunoSEQ multiplex PCR; TCRdb stores in-frame clones only, minus some. The table records around 260,000 clones, around 21% of them present only once. Sequencing was done on a sample of naive CD4+ T cells from blood. The origin of the receptors is a woman between 40 and 55 years old with type 1 diabetes.

The V and J genes are TRBV7-9 and TRBJ2-3; possibly TRBD1 for D (6 bases). V lost 3 bases and J 2 bases, leaving 12 bases between the germline ends. The CDR3 is made up of 15 amino acids. CDR1 SEHNR and CDR2 FQNEAQ come from the germline V gene (reference sequence). CDR3: CASSLSGQYTDTQYF. The DNA for the CDR3 is TGTGCCAGCAGCTTGTCCGGACAGTACACAGATACGCAGTATTTT.

This clone was seen more than once but under ten times. This chain uses TRBV7-9 with TRBJ2-2; D not resolved. The V gene lost 1 base and the J gene lost 4 bases, with 7 bases spanning the gap. CDR1 is SEHNR and CDR2 is FQNEAQ in the germline V gene (reference sequence). This CDR3 has 14 residues. The DNA of the CDR3 is TGTGCCAGCAGCTTAGGAGGCGGCACCGGGGAGCTGTTTTTT. This sequence encodes CASSLGGGTGELFF. The full variable domain, rest sourced from reference TRBV7-9 and TRBJ2-2, is DTGVSQNPRHKITKRGQNVTFRCDPISEHNRLYWYRQTLGQGPEFLTYFQNEAQLEKSRLLSDRFSAERPKGSFSTLEIQRTEQGDSAMYLCASSLGGGTGELFFGEGSRLTVL.

Regarding this clone: The sample contains more than one DNA sequence encoding this CDR3. This chain joins TRBV9 and TRBJ1-2, with D hard to call. The CDR3 sequence is 15 residues long. Looked up from germline, CDR1 is SGDLS and CDR2 is YYNGEE. V lost 0 bases and J 4 bases, leaving 13 bases between the germline ends. The CDR3 loop reads CASSVGLGSSYGYTF. The CDR3, as DNA: TGTGCCAGCAGCGTAGGGTTGGGCAGCTCCTATGGCTACACCTTC.

This clone has just a few counts. The genes are TRBV27 and TRBJ1-5, with D tentatively TRBD1 (6 bases). Looked up from germline, CDR1 is MNHEY and CDR2 is SMNVEV (reference sequence). V lost 3 bases to trimming and J lost 6 bases, with 12 bases between them. The CDR3 runs 14 residues. CDR3 nucleotides: TGTGCCAGCAGTTTCCAGGGGTCGTTTCAGCCCCAGCATTTT. The encoded protein is CASSFQGSFQPQHF.

V gene TRBV9 combines with J gene TRBJ2-7, with D perhaps matching TRBD2 (7 bases). Germline CDR1 and CDR2: SGDLS and YYNGEE. The CDR3 consists of 13 residues. V lost 7 bases to trimming and J lost 5 bases, with 16 bases between them. The CDR3, as DNA: TGTGCCAGCCGCCCGTCGGGGGGCCACGAGCAGTACTTC. Protein sequence: CASRPSGGHEQYF.

This clone was counted a few times. The J gene is TRBJ1-6, the V gene TRBV9; D is possibly TRBD1 (6 bases). CDR3 length equals 12 residues. Germline CDR1 SGDLS, CDR2 YYNGEE. V shed 3 bases and J shed 10 bases, with 8 bases lying between them. DNA for the CDR3: TGTGCCAGCAGCGGTACAGGGTCACCCCTCCACTTT. Its protein product is CASSGTGSPLHF.

The rearrangement links TRBV7-2 to TRBJ2-1; TRBD2 matches at 7 bases. Germline assignment: CDR1 SGHTA and CDR2 FQGNSA. The trim removed 5 bases at V and 6 bases at J, leaving 10 bases unmatched. The CDR3 extends over 15 amino acids. CDR3 DNA: TGTGCCAGCAGCAGAGAGCCTAGCGGCATCAATGAGCAGTTCTTC. As protein: CASSREPSGINEQFF. The variable domain in full, with the rest retrieved from reference TRBV7-2 and TRBJ2-1, is GAGVSQSPSNKVTEKGKDVELRCDPISGHTALYWYRQSLGQGLEFLIYFQGNSAPDKSGLPSDRFSAERTGGSVSTLTIQRTQQEDSAVYLCASSREPSGINEQFFGPGTRLTVL.

The CDR3 loop is CASSPSRGNTEAFF. The DNA for the CDR3 is TGTGCCAGCTCACCAAGCCGGGGGAACACTGAAGCTTTCTTT. The genes are TRBV18 and TRBJ1-1; D ambiguous. CDR1 is KGHSH, CDR2 LQKENI, per germline. With 2 bases removed from V and 1 base from J, the gap between germline ends came to 8 bases. This CDR3 contains 14 residues.

This clone has a handful of counts. The rearrangement links TRBV5-1 to TRBJ2-3; unclear D gene. V lost 5 bases, J lost 2 bases, and 9 bases lay in between. The CDR3 runs to 13 residues. In germline, CDR1 is SGHRS, CDR2 YFSETQ. CDR3 coding DNA: TGCGCCAGCAGTGTGGAGTCCACAGATACGCAGTATTTT. Its translation is CASSVESTDTQYF.

The gene calls are TRBV28 and TRBJ2-7; the match to TRBD1 covers 9 bases. Germline V gene data show CDR1 as MDHEN and CDR2 as SYDVKM. The CDR3 sequence is 12 residues long. With 7 bases clipped from V and 5 bases from J, the junction kept 3 bases outside the gene matches. The CDR3 nucleotides are TGTGCCAGCATGGACAGGGGACACGAGCAGTACTTC. It yields the protein CASMDRGHEQYF.

CDR3 DNA: TGCGCCAGCAGCTTGGTACGGGGGAGGGGGAACACTGAAGCTTTCTTT. Protein: CASSLVRGRGNTEAFF. The chain recombines TRBV5-1 with TRBJ1-1, with D possibly TRBD1 on 5 matching bases. Trimming took off 0 bases at V and 1 base at J, with 13 bases between the two ends. Germline CDR1 SGHRS, CDR2 YFSETQ. This CDR3 spans 16 amino acids.